Sequencing of this T cell receptor (beta chain) was carried out in a study of early T cells in non-severe SARS-CoV-2 infection. This clonotype was picked up a small number of times. The V gene's germline CDR1 is SGHRS and CDR2 YFSETQ. Trimming took off 7 bases at V and 2 bases at J, with 14 bases between the two ends. There are 14 residues in the CDR3. MiXCR, run by TCRdb on the 5' RACE reads, gives a single entry per CDR3 protein. The table includes some 38,000 distinct CDR3 sequences, around 5.4% detected once. This sequence originates from an adult who was a healthcare worker with PCR-confirmed SARS-CoV-2 infection or an uninfected control (not recorded which). This rearrangement joins TRBV5-1 to TRBJ2-3; possibly TRBD1 or TRBD2 for D (5 bases each). The sequencing used whole blood, collected at baseline. Here the CDR3 reads CASGTRDLTDTQYF. The CDR3 coding sequence is TGCGCCAGCGGGACGAGAGACCTCACAGATACGCAGTATTTT. The whole variable domain, remainder taken from reference TRBV5-1 and TRBJ2-3, is KAGVTQTPRYLIKTRGQQVTLSCSPISGHRSVSWYQQTPGQGLQFLFEYFSETQRNKGNFPGRFSGRQFSNSRSEMNVSTLELGDSALYLCASGTRDLTDTQYFGPGTRLTVL.